Presented here are 14 T cell receptor beta chains from one specimen sequenced in a study of radiotherapy plus CTLA-4 blockade in lung cancer. Libraries were prepared by immunoSEQ multiplex PCR; TCRdb keeps only in-frame clonotypes and omits some of them. Seen here are some 73,000 clones, roughly 69% observed once, and the top ten hold 9.5% to 10%. Sequences were derived from peripheral blood, sampled from a patient treated with radiotherapy plus ipilimumab. These receptor sequences come from a human donor with non-small cell lung cancer whose response to radiotherapy plus ipilimumab could not be evaluated.

This chain joins TRBV9 and TRBJ2-2; 16 bases line up with TRBD2. Germline CDR1 SGDLS, CDR2 YYNGEE. Trimming removed 3 bases from V and 1 base from J; junction bases left unmatched: 3. This CDR3 is built from 18 residues. The CDR3 sequence: CASSEGLAGGWNTGELFF. The DNA for the CDR3 is TGTGCCAGCAGCGAGGGACTAGCGGGAGGGTGGAACACCGGGGAGCTGTTTTTT.

This clone was counted only a few times. CDR3 nucleotide sequence: TGCGCCAGCAGCTTGGTCCGGGGAAGGGGAAACACCATATATTTT. It specifies CASSLVRGRGNTIYF. The chain uses TRBV5-1 and TRBJ1-3; unclear D gene. Looked up from germline, CDR1 is SGHRS and CDR2 is YFSETQ. This CDR3 has 15 amino acids. Trimming shortened V by 0 bases and J by 4 bases, and 11 bases separated the two germline ends. Full variable domain (rest looked up from reference TRBV5-1 and TRBJ1-3): KAGVTQTPRYLIKTRGQQVTLSCSPISGHRSVSWYQQTPGQGLQFLFEYFSETQRNKGNFPGRFSGRQFSNSRSEMNVSTLELGDSALYLCASSLVRGRGNTIYFGEGSWLTVV.

The chain couples TRBV2 to TRBJ2-7, with D unresolved. CDR1 SNHLY and CDR2 FYNNEI come from the germline V gene. The CDR3 contains 15 residues. The V and J ends lost 7 bases and 5 bases respectively, with 21 bases between them. The CDR3 sequence: CASIPNYGRKDEQYF. As DNA, the CDR3 is TGTGCCAGCATCCCAAATTATGGCAGGAAGGACGAGCAGTACTTC.

The chain carries TRBV6-5 and TRBJ2-3; D is unresolved. Per germline, CDR1 MNHEY and CDR2 SVGAGI. This CDR3 is built from 12 residues. V lost 6 bases and J lost 5, with 9 bases in between. This CDR3 is CASRSTVDTQYF. The CDR3 nucleotides are TGTGCCAGCAGATCTACCGTAGATACGCAGTATTTT.

The chain employs TRBV2 and TRBJ1-2; 11 nucleotides agree with TRBD1. The V segment lost 8 bases and the J segment 8 bases; nucleotides outside the gene matches: 10. This CDR3 comprises 14 residues. Looked up from germline, CDR1 is SNHLY and CDR2 is FYNNEI. The CDR3 sequence is CASGLLGQGDGYTF. CDR3 nucleotide sequence: TGTGCCAGCGGACTCCTGGGACAGGGGGACGGCTACACCTTC.

This chain joins TRBV7-6 and TRBJ2-1; 12 bases are a match to TRBD2. The CDR3 has 14 amino acids. With V trimmed by 1 base and J by 9 bases, 1 base remained unmatched. Germline V gene data show CDR1 as SGHVS and CDR2 as FNYEAQ. CDR3 amino acids: CASSLELAGGEQFF. DNA of the CDR3: TGTGCCAGCAGCTTAGAACTAGCGGGGGGTGAGCAGTTCTTC.

V gene TRBV11-2 combines with J gene TRBJ1-1; 11 nucleotides line up with TRBD1. The germline V gene encodes CDR1 SGHAT and CDR2 FQNNGV. The V segment lost 5 bases and the J segment 2 bases; nucleotides outside the gene matches: 1. The CDR3 spans 14 residues. This CDR3 is CASSRTGGNTEAFF. The CDR3 coding sequence is TGTGCCAGCAGCCGGACAGGGGGCAACACTGAAGCTTTCTTT.

This clone was detected a few times. This chain joins TRBV28 and TRBJ1-4, with D maybe TRBD1 (5 bases). The V gene's germline CDR1 is MDHEN and CDR2 SYDVKM. Trimming removed 2 bases from V and 4 bases from J, with 11 bases in between. The CDR3 length is 15 residues. CDR3 nucleotides: TGTGCCAGCAGTTTAAGTCTCGGGGGTAATGAAAAACTGTTTTTT. Residues: CASSLSLGGNEKLFF.

The genes are TRBV2 and TRBJ2-1; 11 nucleotides align to TRBD2. The CDR3 is 16 amino acids. The V segment lost 4 bases and the J segment 7 bases; nucleotides outside the gene matches: 9. Germline loops: CDR1 SNHLY, CDR2 FYNNEI. CDR3 residues: CASSVLAGVTQNEQFF. The CDR3 region has the DNA TGTGCCAGCAGTGTACTAGCGGGAGTTACACAGAATGAGCAGTTCTTC. The whole variable domain, remainder taken from reference TRBV2 and TRBJ2-1, is EPEVTQTPSHQVTQMGQEVILRCVPISNHLYFYWYRQILGQKVEFLVSFYNNEISEKSEIFDDQFSVERPDGSNFTLKIRSTKLEDSAMYFCASSVLAGVTQNEQFFGPGTRLTVL.

J is TRBJ1-2 and V is TRBV5-1, with 10 nucleotides matching TRBD1. Per the germline V gene, CDR1 is SGHRS and CDR2 is YFSETQ. The V segment lost 1 base and the J segment 4 bases; nucleotides outside the gene matches: 7. The CDR3 covers 16 residues. CDR3 sequence reads: CASSLSLGTGVYGYTF. DNA of the CDR3: TGCGCCAGCAGCTTGTCTCTGGGGACAGGGGTCTATGGCTACACCTTC.

The gene calls are TRBV2 and TRBJ1-4, with 10 bases that match TRBD1. The CDR3 covers 14 residues. Germline CDR1 and CDR2: SNHLY and FYNNEI. The trim removed 6 bases at V and 7 bases at J, leaving 5 bases unmatched. The CDR3 loop reads CASRGGQGTEKLFF. In DNA, the CDR3 is TGTGCCAGCAGGGGGGGACAGGGGACTGAAAAACTGTTTTTT.

The chain couples TRBV5-1 to TRBJ2-3, with D possibly being TRBD2 (6 bases). CDR1 is SGHRS and CDR2 is YFSETQ in the germline V gene. The CDR3 spans 15 residues. Trimming left V 0 bases short and J 4 bases short, with 12 bases between. CDR3 protein: CASSLAGGVPDTQYF. The CDR3 DNA follows: TGCGCCAGCAGCTTGGCTGGAGGGGTCCCAGATACGCAGTATTTT.

The chain carries TRBV5-1 and TRBJ2-1, with 10 positions matching TRBD1. With V trimmed by 3 bases and J by 1 base, 7 bases remained unmatched. CDR1 is SGHRS and CDR2 is YFSETQ in the germline V gene. The CDR3 is 17 amino acids. This chain's CDR3 is CASSSGGTGVSYNEQFF. The CDR3 DNA reads TGCGCCAGCAGCTCGGGAGGGACAGGGGTTTCCTACAATGAGCAGTTCTTC.

The V gene is TRBV30, the J gene TRBJ1-1; D unclear. The germline V gene has CDR1 GTSNPN and CDR2 SVGIG (reference sequence). This CDR3 is built from 13 residues. V shed 2 bases and J shed 4 bases, with 11 bases lying between them. CDR3 loop: CAWSHTGGTEAFF. In nucleotides, the CDR3 is TGTGCCTGGAGTCACACCGGCGGCACTGAAGCTTTCTTT.